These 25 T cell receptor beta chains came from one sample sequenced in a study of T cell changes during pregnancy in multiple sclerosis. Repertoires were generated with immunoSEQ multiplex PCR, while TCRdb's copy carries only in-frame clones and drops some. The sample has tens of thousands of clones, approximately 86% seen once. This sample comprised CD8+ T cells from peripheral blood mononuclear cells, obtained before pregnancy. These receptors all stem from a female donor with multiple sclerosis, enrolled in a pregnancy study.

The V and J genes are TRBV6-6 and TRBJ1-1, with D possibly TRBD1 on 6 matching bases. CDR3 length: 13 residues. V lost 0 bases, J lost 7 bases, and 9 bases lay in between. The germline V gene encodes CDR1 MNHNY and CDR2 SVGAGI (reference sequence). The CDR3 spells CASSYSKTGEAFF. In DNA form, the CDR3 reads TGTGCCAGCAGTTACTCGAAGACAGGTGAAGCTTTCTTT.

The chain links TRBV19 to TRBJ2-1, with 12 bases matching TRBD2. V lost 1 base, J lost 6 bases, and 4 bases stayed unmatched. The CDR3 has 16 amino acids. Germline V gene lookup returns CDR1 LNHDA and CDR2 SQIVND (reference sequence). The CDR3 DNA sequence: TGTGCCAGTAGTATAGTCCTAGCGGGAGGGGTCAATGAGCAGTTCTTC. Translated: CASSIVLAGGVNEQFF.

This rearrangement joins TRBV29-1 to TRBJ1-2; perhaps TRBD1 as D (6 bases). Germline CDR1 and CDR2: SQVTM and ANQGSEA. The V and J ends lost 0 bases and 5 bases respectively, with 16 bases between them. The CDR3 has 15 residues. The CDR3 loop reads CSVEDPPGTIYGYTF. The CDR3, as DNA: TGCAGCGTTGAAGATCCCCCCGGGACAATATATGGCTACACCTTC.

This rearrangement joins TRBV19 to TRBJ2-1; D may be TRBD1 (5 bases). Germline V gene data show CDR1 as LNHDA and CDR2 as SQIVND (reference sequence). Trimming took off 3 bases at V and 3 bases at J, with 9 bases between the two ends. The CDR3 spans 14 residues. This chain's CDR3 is CASSISDSYNEQFF. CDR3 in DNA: TGTGCCAGTAGTATCTCTGACAGCTACAATGAGCAGTTCTTC.

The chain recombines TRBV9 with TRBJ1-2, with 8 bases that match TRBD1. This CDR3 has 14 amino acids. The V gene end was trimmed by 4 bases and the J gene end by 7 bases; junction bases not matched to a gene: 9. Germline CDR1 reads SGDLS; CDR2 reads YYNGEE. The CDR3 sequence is CASSLNTGGSGYTF. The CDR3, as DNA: TGTGCCAGCAGCCTAAATACAGGGGGAAGTGGCTACACCTTC.

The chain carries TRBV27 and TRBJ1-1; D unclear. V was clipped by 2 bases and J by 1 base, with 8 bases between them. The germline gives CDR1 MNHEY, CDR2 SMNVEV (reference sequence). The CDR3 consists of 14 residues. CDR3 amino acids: CASSLKLGNTEAFF. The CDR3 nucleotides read TGTGCCAGCAGTTTAAAGCTCGGGAACACTGAAGCTTTCTTT.

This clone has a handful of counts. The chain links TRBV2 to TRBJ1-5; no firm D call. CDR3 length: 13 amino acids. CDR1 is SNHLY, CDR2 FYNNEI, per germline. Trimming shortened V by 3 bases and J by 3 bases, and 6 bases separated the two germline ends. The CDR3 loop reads CASSDQDNQPQHF. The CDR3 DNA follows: TGTGCCAGCAGTGATCAGGACAATCAGCCCCAGCATTTT.

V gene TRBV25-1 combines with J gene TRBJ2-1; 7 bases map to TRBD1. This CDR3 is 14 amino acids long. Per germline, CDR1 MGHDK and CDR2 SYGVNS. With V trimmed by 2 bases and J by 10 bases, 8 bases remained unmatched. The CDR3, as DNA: TGTGCCAGCAGTGAAGTGAATACGGACAGGGAGCAGTTCTTC. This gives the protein CASSEVNTDREQFF.

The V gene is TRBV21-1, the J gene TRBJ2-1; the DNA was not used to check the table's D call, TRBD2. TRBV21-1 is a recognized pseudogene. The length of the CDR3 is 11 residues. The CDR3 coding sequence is TGTGCCAGCACCCCGCGGGGTGAGCAGTTCTTC. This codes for CASTPRGEQFF.

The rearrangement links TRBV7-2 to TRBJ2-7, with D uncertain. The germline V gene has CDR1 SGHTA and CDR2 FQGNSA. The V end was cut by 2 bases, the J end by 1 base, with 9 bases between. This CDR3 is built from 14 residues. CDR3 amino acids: CASSLTRDSYEQYF. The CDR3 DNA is TGTGCCAGCAGCTTAACCCGAGATTCCTACGAGCAGTACTTC.

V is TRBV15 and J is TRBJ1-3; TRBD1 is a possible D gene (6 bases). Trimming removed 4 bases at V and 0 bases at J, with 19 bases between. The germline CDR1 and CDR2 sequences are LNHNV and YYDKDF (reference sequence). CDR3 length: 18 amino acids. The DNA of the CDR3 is TGTGCCACCAGCATGACCCTATTGGGGACAAGCTCTGGAAACACCATATATTTT. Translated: CATSMTLLGTSSGNTIYF.

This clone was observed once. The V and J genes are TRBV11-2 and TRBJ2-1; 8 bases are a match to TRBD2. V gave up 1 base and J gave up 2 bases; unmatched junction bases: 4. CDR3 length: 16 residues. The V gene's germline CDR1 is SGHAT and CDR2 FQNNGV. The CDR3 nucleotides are TGTGCCAGCAGCTTAGCCGGGGGGGCCGCCTACAATGAGCAGTTCTTC. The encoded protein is CASSLAGGAAYNEQFF.

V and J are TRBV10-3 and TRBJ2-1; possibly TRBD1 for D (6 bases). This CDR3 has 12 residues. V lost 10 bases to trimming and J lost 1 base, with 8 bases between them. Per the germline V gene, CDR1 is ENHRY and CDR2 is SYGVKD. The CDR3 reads CATGQSYNEQFF. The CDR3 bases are TGTGCCACCGGACAGTCCTACAATGAGCAGTTCTTC.

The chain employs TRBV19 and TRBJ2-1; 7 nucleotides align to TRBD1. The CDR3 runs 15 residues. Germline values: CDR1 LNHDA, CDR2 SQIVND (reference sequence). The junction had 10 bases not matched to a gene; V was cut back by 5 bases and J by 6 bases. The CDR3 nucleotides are TGTGCCAGTAGTTTCAGGGGGATGTTTTCCAATGAGCAGTTCTTC. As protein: CASSFRGMFSNEQFF.

CDR3 residues: CASNQEGLAATDTQYF. CDR3 sequence (DNA): TGTGCCAGCAACCAAGAGGGACTAGCGGCCACAGATACGCAGTATTTT. The rearrangement uses TRBV28 and TRBJ2-3; TRBD2 matches at 11 bases. Germline V gives CDR1 MDHEN, CDR2 SYDVKM. This CDR3 contains 16 residues. V trimming: 7 bases; J trimming: 2 bases; junction bases outside the gene matches: 8.

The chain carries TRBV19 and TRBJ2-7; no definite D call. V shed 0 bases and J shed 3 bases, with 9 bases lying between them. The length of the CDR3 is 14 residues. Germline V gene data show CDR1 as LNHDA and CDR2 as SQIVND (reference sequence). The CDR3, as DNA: TGTGCCAGTAGTATAGATTTGGAGCACTACGAGCAGTACTTC. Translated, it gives CASSIDLEHYEQYF.

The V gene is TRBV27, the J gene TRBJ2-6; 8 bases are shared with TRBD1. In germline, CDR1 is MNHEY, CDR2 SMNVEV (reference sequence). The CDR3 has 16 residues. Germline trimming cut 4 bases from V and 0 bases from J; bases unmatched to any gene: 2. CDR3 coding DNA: TGTGCCAGCAGTTCACAGGGGGTCTCTGGGGCCAACGTCCTGACTTTC. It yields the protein CASSSQGVSGANVLTF. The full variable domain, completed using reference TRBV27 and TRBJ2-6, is EAQVTQNPRYLITVTGKKLTVTCSQNMNHEYMSWYRQDPGLGLRQIYYSMNVEVTDKGDVPEGYKVSRKEKRNFPLILESPSPNQTSLYFCASSSQGVSGANVLTFGAGSRLTVL.

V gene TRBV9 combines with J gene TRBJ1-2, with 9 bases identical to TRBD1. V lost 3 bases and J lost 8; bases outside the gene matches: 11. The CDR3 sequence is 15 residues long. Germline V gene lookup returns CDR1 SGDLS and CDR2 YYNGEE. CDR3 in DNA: TGTGCCAGCAGCGACCGGGACAGGGAGTCCAACGGCTACACCTTC. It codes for CASSDRDRESNGYTF.

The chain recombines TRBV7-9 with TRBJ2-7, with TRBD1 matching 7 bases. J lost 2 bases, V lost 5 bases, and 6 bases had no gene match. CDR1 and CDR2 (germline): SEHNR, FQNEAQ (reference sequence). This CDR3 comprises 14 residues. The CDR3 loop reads CASSRGQAPYEQYF. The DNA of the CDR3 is TGTGCCAGCAGCCGAGGACAGGCCCCCTACGAGCAGTACTTC.

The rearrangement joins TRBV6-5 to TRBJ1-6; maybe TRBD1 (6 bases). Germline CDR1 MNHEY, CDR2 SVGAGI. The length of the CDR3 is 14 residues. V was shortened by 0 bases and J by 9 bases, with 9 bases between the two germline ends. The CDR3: CASSYSTGLSPLHF. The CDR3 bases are TGTGCCAGCAGTTACTCGACAGGACTTTCACCCCTCCACTTT.

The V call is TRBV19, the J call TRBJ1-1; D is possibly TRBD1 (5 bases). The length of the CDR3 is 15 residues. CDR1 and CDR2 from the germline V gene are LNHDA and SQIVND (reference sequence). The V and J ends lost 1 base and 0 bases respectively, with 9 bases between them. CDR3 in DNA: TGTGCCAGTAGTATAGTCCAGGGCCTGAACACTGAAGCTTTCTTT. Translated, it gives CASSIVQGLNTEAFF.

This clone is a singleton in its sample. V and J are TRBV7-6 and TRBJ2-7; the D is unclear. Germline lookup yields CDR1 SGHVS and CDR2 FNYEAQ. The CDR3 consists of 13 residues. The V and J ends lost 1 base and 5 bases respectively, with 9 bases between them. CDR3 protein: CASSLDAEHEQYF. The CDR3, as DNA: TGTGCCAGCAGCTTAGATGCCGAGCACGAGCAGTACTTC.

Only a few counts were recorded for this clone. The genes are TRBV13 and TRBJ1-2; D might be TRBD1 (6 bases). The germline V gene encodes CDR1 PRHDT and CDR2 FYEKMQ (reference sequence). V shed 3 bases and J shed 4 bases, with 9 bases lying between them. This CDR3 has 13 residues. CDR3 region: CASSFQGSYGYTF. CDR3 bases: TGTGCCAGCAGCTTTCAGGGGTCCTATGGCTACACCTTC.

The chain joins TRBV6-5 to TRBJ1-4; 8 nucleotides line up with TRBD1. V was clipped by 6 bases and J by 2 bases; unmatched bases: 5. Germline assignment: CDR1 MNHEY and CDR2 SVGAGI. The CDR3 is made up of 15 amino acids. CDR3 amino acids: CASSRTGNTNEKLFF. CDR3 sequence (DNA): TGTGCCAGCAGCAGGACAGGGAATACTAATGAAAAACTGTTTTTT.

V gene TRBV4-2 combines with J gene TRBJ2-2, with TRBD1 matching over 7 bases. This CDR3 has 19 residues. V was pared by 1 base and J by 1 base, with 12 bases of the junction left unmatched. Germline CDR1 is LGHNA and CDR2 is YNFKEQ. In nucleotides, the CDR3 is TGTGCCAGCAGCCAAGTGGGGTTAGGGACAGCCGTGAACACCGGGGAGCTGTTTTTT. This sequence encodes CASSQVGLGTAVNTGELFF.